Described below is a single T cell receptor beta chain sequence and its context. This sample was included in a study of blood T cell repertoires in COVID-19. For the study at large: Sources were T cells, B-cell-depleted T cells, or PBMCs; the material itself was cDNA or gDNA.

The CDR3 runs 12 residues. Trimming took 0 bases from V and 4 from J, leaving 3 bases between them. Study members were between 18 and 89 years old and lived in around 24 US regions. The protocol was immunoSEQ multiplex PCR, while the TCRdb copy is restricted to in-frame clones and leaves out a portion. Of fewer than 350,000 clones listed, about nine tenths were seen once; the top ten hold about 2.5%. This TCR was recovered from a woman between 35 and 50 years old with acute COVID-19. Sequencing was carried out using PBMCs or T cells enriched from blood (not recorded which). V usage is TRBV12-3 or TRBV12-4 and J usage is TRBJ1-2; D is uncertain. DNA for the CDR3: TGTGCCAGCAGTTTAGCGAGCTATGGCTACACCTTC. Translated, it gives CASSLASYGYTF.